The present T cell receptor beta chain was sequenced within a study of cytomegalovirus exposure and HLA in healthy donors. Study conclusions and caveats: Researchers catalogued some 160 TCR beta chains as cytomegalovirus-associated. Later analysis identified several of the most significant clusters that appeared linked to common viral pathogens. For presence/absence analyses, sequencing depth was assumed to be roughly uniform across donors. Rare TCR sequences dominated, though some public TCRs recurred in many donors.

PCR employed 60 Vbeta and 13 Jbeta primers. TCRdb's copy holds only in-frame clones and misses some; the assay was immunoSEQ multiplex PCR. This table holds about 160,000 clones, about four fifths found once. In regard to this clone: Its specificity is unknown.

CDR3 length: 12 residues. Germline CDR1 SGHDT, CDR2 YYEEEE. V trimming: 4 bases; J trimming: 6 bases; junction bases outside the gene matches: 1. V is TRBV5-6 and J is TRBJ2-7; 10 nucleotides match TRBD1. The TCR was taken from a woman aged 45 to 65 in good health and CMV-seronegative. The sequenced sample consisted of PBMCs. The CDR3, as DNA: TGTGCCAGCAGCGGGACAGGGGTCGAGCAGTACTTC. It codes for CASSGTGVEQYF.